The next 10 T cell receptor beta chains were all read from a single sample in a study of blood T cell repertoires in COVID-19. Generated by immunoSEQ multiplex PCR, the TCRdb table keeps only in-frame clones and is missing some. The sample gives about 170,000 clones, approximately 84% of which show up once; approximately 2.6% is in the top ten. Material for sequencing was peripheral blood. These receptors all come from a woman over 75 with COVID-19, enrolled during active disease.

The V gene is TRBV18, the J gene TRBJ1-1; D not certain. Per germline, CDR1 KGHSH and CDR2 LQKENI. This CDR3 has 12 residues. Trimming removed 4 bases at V and 7 bases at J, with 10 bases between. CDR3 sequence (DNA): TGTGCCAGCTCACAGTACAGCGGTGAAGCTTTCTTT. It specifies CASSQYSGEAFF.

The V gene is TRBV30, the J gene TRBJ2-3; 15 bases are a match to TRBD2. This CDR3 has 17 residues. Germline values: CDR1 GTSNPN, CDR2 SVGIG (reference sequence). J gave up 5 bases and V 3 bases, and 9 bases lay outside the gene matches. The CDR3 loop reads CAWSDWTSGRVKDTQYF. The CDR3 DNA follows: TGTGCCTGGAGCGACTGGACTAGCGGGAGGGTTAAAGATACGCAGTATTTT.

This chain connects TRBV5-4 to TRBJ2-2; 8 bases map to TRBD1. This CDR3 has 15 residues. The V and J ends lost 4 bases and 6 bases, in that order; junction bases with no gene match: 8. CDR1 is SGHNT and CDR2 is YYREEE in the germline V gene (reference sequence). The CDR3 DNA is TGTGCCAGCAGCCCATGGACAGGGTTACCCGGGGAGCTGTTTTTT. It translates to CASSPWTGLPGELFF.

About this clone itself: In the same sample, other DNA sequences code for this CDR3. This chain connects TRBV18 to TRBJ2-7; D ambiguous. Per the germline V gene, CDR1 is KGHSH and CDR2 is LQKENI. The CDR3 extends over 12 amino acids. V was cut by 3 bases and J by 0 bases, with 3 bases left in between. The chain's CDR3 is CASSPSSYEQYF. The CDR3 DNA reads as TGTGCCAGCTCACCTAGCTCCTACGAGCAGTACTTC.

The V call is TRBV10-3, the J call TRBJ2-7; 7 bases line up with TRBD1. V shed 6 bases, J shed 5 bases, and the junction held 4 bases outside the gene matches. The germline V gene encodes CDR1 ENHRY and CDR2 SYGVKD. The CDR3 runs to 12 residues. CDR3 in amino acids: CAISKGQHEQYF. CDR3 nucleotides: TGTGCCATCAGCAAGGGACAGCACGAGCAGTACTTC.

V usage is TRBV4-2 and J usage is TRBJ2-7; 8 bases agree with TRBD2. Germline CDR1 LGHNA, CDR2 YNFKEQ. The CDR3 is made up of 15 amino acids. With V trimmed by 0 bases and J by 3 bases, 4 bases remained unmatched. The CDR3 nucleotides read TGTGCCAGCAGCCAAGATGTTAGCGGGATCTACGAGCAGTACTTC. Encoded protein: CASSQDVSGIYEQYF.

The V call is TRBV6-5, the J call TRBJ2-7; 7 bases align to TRBD1. The CDR3 is made up of 14 amino acids. Per germline, CDR1 MNHEY and CDR2 SVGAGI. Germline trimming cut 7 bases from V and 0 bases from J; bases unmatched to any gene: 6. The CDR3 nucleotides are TGTGCCAGCAAACGACAGGGTATCTCCTACGAGCAGTACTTC. Translation gives CASKRQGISYEQYF.

The J gene is TRBJ1-5, the V gene TRBV30, with D perhaps matching TRBD1 (6 bases). V was trimmed by 3 bases and J by 3 bases, leaving 12 bases between them. The CDR3 sequence is 14 residues long. Per germline, CDR1 GTSNPN and CDR2 SVGIG (reference sequence). Here the CDR3 DNA reads TGTGCCTGGAGAGAGACAGGCTACAATCAGCCCCAGCATTTT. It specifies CAWRETGYNQPQHF.

The gene calls are TRBV30 and TRBJ2-5, with 9 bases aligning to TRBD1. The CDR3 consists of 14 residues. V trimming: 1 base; J trimming: 7 bases; junction bases outside the gene matches: 7. Germline V gives CDR1 GTSNPN, CDR2 SVGIG (reference sequence). CDR3 DNA sequence: TGTGCCTGGAGTGAAACCGGACAGGGGTTGACCCAGTACTTC. This gives the protein CAWSETGQGLTQYF.

This clone was seen a few times. The chain carries TRBV7-3 and TRBJ1-2, with D perhaps matching TRBD1 (6 bases). The CDR3 totals 14 residues. The V and J ends lost 5 bases and 8 bases respectively, with 18 bases between them. Germline lookup yields CDR1 SGHTA and CDR2 FQGTGA. The CDR3, as DNA: TGTGCCAGCAGCCCCCGACAGGCCCCTAGGGGCTACACCTTC. It specifies CASSPRQAPRGYTF.